This entry is about one TCR beta chain. Its antigen is unknown. This entry belongs to a study of cytotoxic CD8 clonotypes in ibrutinib-treated CLL. Per the germline V gene, CDR1 is SGHTA and CDR2 is FQGNSA. The CDR3 totals 14 residues. V was cut by 2 bases and J by 3 bases, with 11 bases left in between. This table comes from immunoSEQ multiplex PCR, and its TCRdb copy is limited to in-frame clones, with some not included. The sample yields roughly 200,000 clones, about three quarters seen once. General study findings and limits: Shared public clonotypes were rare, and on treatment they either got smaller or stayed the same. Clonality increased at ibrutinib response, then returned toward baseline at progression. Baseline levels of clonality went above those of age-matched healthy donors and moved with circulating CD8+ T-cell counts.

The chain combines TRBV7-2 with TRBJ2-7, with D hard to call. The sample in question was PBMCs, obtained after 12 months of ibrutinib treatment. The sequence was obtained from a human donor with chronic lymphocytic leukemia. CDR3 nucleotides: TGTGCCAGCAGCTTACTTGGCAGAAGCTACGAGCAGTACTTC. It specifies CASSLLGRSYEQYF.